Listed below are T cell receptor beta chains from one sample, sequenced in a study of shared clonotypes between healthy human individuals. The assay was immunoSEQ multiplex PCR, and TCRdb's table has in-frame clones only and misses some. Of 950,000 to 1,100,000 clones detected, approximately 72% appear once; the ten largest clones hold about 1.4%. Sequenced material: memory CD4+ T cells sorted from blood. The receptors derive from a young man in good health. CDR3s include the opening cysteine and the closing phenylalanine or tryptophan. A D gene is named only where the DNA matches it firmly. Clone size, where shown, is once, few, many, or a class for clones that have expanded.

abundance	j_gene	v_gene	d_gene	CDR3aa	CDR3nt
once	TRBJ2-5	TRBV29-1	.	CSVQQGGETQYF	TGCAGCGTGCAACAGGGGGGGGAGACCCAGTACTTC
.	TRBJ1-2	TRBV6-5	TRBD1	CASSSDRVRDGYTF	TGTGCCAGCAGCTCCGACAGGGTTAGGGATGGCTACACCTTC
.	TRBJ2-7	TRBV10-3	TRBD2	CAISEGPSGSYEQYF	TGTGCCATCAGTGAAGGTCCTAGCGGGTCTTACGAGCAGTACTTC
once	TRBJ2-1	TRBV5-1	.	CASSWSNSGGTGNEQFF	TGCGCCAGCAGCTGGTCTAACAGCGGGGGGACAGGCAATGAGCAGTTCTTC
.	TRBJ2-7	TRBV28	.	CASPKTGKSSYEQYF	TGTGCCAGTCCCAAGACAGGTAAGAGTTCTTACGAGCAGTACTTC
.	TRBJ2-7	TRBV9	TRBD2	CASSAQVGGSYEQYF	TGTGCCAGCAGCGCCCAGGTGGGAGGGTCCTACGAGCAGTACTTC
once	TRBJ1-2	TRBV29-1	.	CSVEDRKNGYTF	TGCAGCGTTGAAGATAGGAAAAATGGCTACACCTTC
.	TRBJ2-3	TRBV10-1	TRBD1	CASSNGQGKGTQYF	TGCGCCAGCAGCAACGGACAGGGGAAGGGCACGCAGTATTTT
.	TRBJ2-2	TRBV5-1	.	CASSWTADTGELFF	TGCGCCAGCAGCTGGACAGCGGACACCGGGGAGCTGTTTTTT
.	TRBJ2-1	TRBV7-9	.	CASSPGRVGGEQFF	TGTGCCAGCAGCCCCGGACGGGTTGGCGGTGAGCAGTTCTTC
.	TRBJ1-2	TRBV5-1	TRBD1	CASSSRTGTGYTF	TGCGCCAGCAGCTCCCGGACAGGGACTGGCTACACCTTC